A single sample gave rise to the 2 T cell receptor beta chains below, sequenced in a study of T cells and copy number aberrations in small-cell lung cancer. Assay: immunoSEQ multiplex PCR; the TCRdb copy retains only in-frame clones and omits some. The sample records several thousand clones, roughly three quarters being singletons. The sequencing input was tumor tissue. The source is a man between 50 and 59 years old with small cell lung cancer.

DNA of the CDR3: TGTGCCAGCAGCAGGCCCGGGGCTCTCTACTATGGCTACACCTTC. This encodes CASSRPGALYYGYTF. V and J are TRBV7-9 and TRBJ1-2, with D perhaps TRBD1 (5 bases). Trimming stripped 5 bases from V and 3 bases from J, with 16 bases between. In germline, CDR1 is SEHNR, CDR2 FQNEAQ (reference sequence). The CDR3 length is 15 residues.

CDR3 nucleotides: TGTGCCAGCAGCCAAGATCTCCTACGCCATGGCTACACCTTC. Translated: CASSQDLLRHGYTF. The V call is TRBV4-2, the J call TRBJ1-2; D is uncertain. Looked up from germline, CDR1 is LGHNA and CDR2 is YNFKEQ. V dropped 0 bases and J dropped 6 bases, with 11 bases sitting between them. The CDR3 contains 14 residues.